This TCR beta chain was captured by sequencing in a study of identical twins. The study's findings and limits: Twin-shared out-of-frame alpha sequences were enriched for low generation probability.

TCRdb processed the 5' RACE reads anew with MiXCR; each CDR3 protein has one entry. This table has 600,000 to 800,000 distinct CDR3 sequences, 21% appearing once. Regarding this clonotype: Its cognate antigen is unknown.

The V gene's germline CDR1 is SEHNR and CDR2 FQNEAQ (reference sequence). Trimming removed 1 base from V and 5 bases from J, with 6 bases in between. The CDR3 covers 12 residues. The sample was also reused in another study, on T cells expressing NK-cell markers.

V is TRBV7-9 and J is TRBJ2-7; D is ambiguous. Source material: PBMCs. The TCR originated in a woman aged 18 to 35 in good health. The CDR3 is CASSLDWNEQYF. CDR3 nucleotide sequence: TGTGCCAGCAGCTTAGATTGGAACGAGCAGTACTTC.